The 30 T cell receptor beta chains reported below all come from one sample, sequenced in a study of blood T cell repertoires in COVID-19. Method: immunoSEQ multiplex PCR; TCRdb's copy keeps in-frame clones and lacks some. In the table there are about 120,000 clones, approximately 81% of which are singletons. What was sequenced was peripheral blood. The receptors shown here come from a woman older than 75 with acute or convalescent COVID-19.

The rearrangement uses TRBV4-2 and TRBJ2-7; 10 bases map to TRBD1. CDR1 and CDR2 (germline): LGHNA, YNFKEQ. The CDR3 consists of 16 residues. With V trimmed by 1 base and J by 6 bases, 9 bases remained unmatched. CDR3 nucleotide sequence: TGTGCCAGCAGCCAAGCCACGGGACAGGGGCCGAGCGAGCAGTACTTC. As protein: CASSQATGQGPSEQYF.

The CDR3 nucleotides read TGTGCCAGCAGCACTGACTCCACAGATACGCAGTATTTT. The encoded protein is CASSTDSTDTQYF. J is TRBJ2-3 and V is TRBV12-3 or TRBV12-4; the D is unclear. This CDR3 region has 13 residues. Trimming took 6 bases from V and 2 from J, leaving 9 bases between them.

This sequence joins TRBV2 and TRBJ2-5; D gene uncertain. Trimming took 2 bases from V and 3 from J, leaving 7 bases between them. Germline V gene sequence: CDR1 SNHLY, CDR2 FYNNEI. There are 13 residues in the CDR3. CDR3 protein: CASSELREETQYF. The CDR3 bases are TGTGCCAGCAGTGAACTTCGGGAAGAGACCCAGTACTTC.

V is TRBV6-1 and J is TRBJ1-1; D gene unclear. From germline, CDR1 is MNHNS and CDR2 SASEGT. This CDR3 contains 14 residues. The V end lost 2 bases, the J end lost 1 base, and 8 bases lay between the germline ends. Here the CDR3 DNA reads TGTGCCAGCAGTGAATACCGGGAGAACACTGAAGCTTTCTTT. This translates into CASSEYRENTEAFF.

The chain uses TRBV7-2 and TRBJ2-5, with D possibly being TRBD1 (5 bases). V was pared by 0 bases and J by 5 bases, with 10 bases between. The germline CDR1 and CDR2 sequences are SGHTA and FQGNSA. The CDR3 covers 14 residues. The CDR3 spells CASSLASRVETQYF. DNA of the CDR3: TGTGCCAGCAGCTTAGCGTCCAGGGTCGAGACCCAGTACTTC.

This chain links TRBV18 with TRBJ1-2; possibly TRBD1 for D (6 bases). The germline V gene has CDR1 KGHSH and CDR2 LQKENI. The V end was cut by 5 bases, the J end by 2 bases, with 18 bases between. This CDR3 is 16 amino acids long. CDR3 amino acids: CASSTSGQRRNYGYTF. The CDR3 coding sequence is TGTGCCAGCTCAACCTCCGGACAGAGACGAAACTATGGCTACACCTTC.

V gene TRBV5-4 combines with J gene TRBJ2-2; TRBD2 matches at 8 bases. Trimming at V came to 2 bases and at J to 5 bases, leaving 8 bases not matched to a gene. This CDR3 region has 16 residues. The germline gives CDR1 SGHNT, CDR2 YYREEE (reference sequence). Here the CDR3 reads CASSLGSGSWTGELFF. The CDR3 bases are TGTGCCAGCAGCTTAGGGAGCGGGAGTTGGACCGGGGAGCTGTTTTTT.

The chain employs TRBV7-2 and TRBJ2-3, with D possibly being TRBD1 (6 bases). V gave up 5 bases and J gave up 5 bases, with 11 bases separating them. Germline V gene sequence: CDR1 SGHTA, CDR2 FQGNSA. The length of the CDR3 is 13 residues. The chain's CDR3 is CASSGKQGDTQYF. DNA for the CDR3: TGTGCCAGCAGCGGAAAACAGGGAGATACGCAGTATTTT.

A note on this clone: Germline is not matched at one junction end, which may reflect a read error. The rearrangement joins TRBV7-7 to TRBJ2-3, with 12 bases matching TRBD2. The CDR3 loop spans 15 amino acids. CDR1 and CDR2 from the germline V gene are SSHAT and FNYEAQ (reference sequence). The chain's CDR3 is CASSPSGRATGTQYF. The CDR3 DNA follows: TGTGCTAGCAGCCCTAGCGGGAGGGCTACGGGTACGCAGTATTTT. Filled out from reference TRBV7-7 and TRBJ2-3, the complete variable domain reads GAGVSQSPRYKVTKRGQDVTLRCDPISSHATLYWYQQALGQGPEFLTYFNYEAQPDKSGLPSDRFSAERPEGSISTLTIQRTEQRDSAMYRCASSPSGRATGTQYFGPGTRLTVL.

The table lists this clone with a few counts. The chain is built from TRBV28 and TRBJ2-7; the D gene is possibly TRBD2 (6 bases). This CDR3 spans 12 amino acids. The V end lost 8 bases, the J end lost 8 bases, and 16 bases lay between the germline ends. Germline-derived CDR1 and CDR2 are MDHEN and SYDVKM. The CDR3 coding sequence is TGTGCCAGCGCTAACCCCCGGGGGAAGCAGTACTTC. This encodes CASANPRGKQYF.

Only one count was recorded for this clone. The V gene is TRBV3-1 (or the pseudogene TRBV3-2), the J gene TRBJ2-6; D is unresolved. CDR3 length: 14 residues. Germline lookup yields CDR1 LGHDT and CDR2 YNNKEL (reference sequence). The V end was cut by 2 bases, the J end by 3 bases, with 5 bases between. CDR3 in DNA: TGTGCCAGCAGCCAAAATAATGGGGCCAACGTCCTGACTTTC. Translation: CASSQNNGANVLTF.

The V and J genes are TRBV5-5 and TRBJ1-4; D ambiguous. This CDR3 is built from 14 residues. Trimming pared 0 bases from V and 4 bases from J, leaving 7 bases between. Per germline, CDR1 SGHKS and CDR2 YYEKEE (reference sequence). CDR3 residues: CASSLAGNNEKLFF. The CDR3 DNA reads as TGTGCCAGCAGCTTGGCAGGAAATAATGAAAAACTGTTTTTT.

V and J are TRBV7-9 and TRBJ2-7; no reliable D call. In germline, CDR1 is SEHNR, CDR2 FQNEAQ (reference sequence). The CDR3 is made up of 12 amino acids. V lost 1 base to trimming and J lost 4 bases, with 5 bases between them. As DNA, the CDR3 is TGTGCCAGCAGCTTAGGTGCGTACGAGCAGTACTTC. Amino acids: CASSLGAYEQYF.

J is TRBJ2-3 and V is TRBV7-6; the match to TRBD1 covers 10 bases. J lost 6 bases, V lost 5 bases, and 8 bases had no gene match. Looked up from germline, CDR1 is SGHVS and CDR2 is FNYEAQ. The CDR3 has 15 amino acids. CDR3 DNA: TGTGCCAGCAGCGCCCGGACAGGGGGTGGCGATACGCAGTATTTT. Protein product: CASSARTGGGDTQYF.

The V call is TRBV9, the J call TRBJ2-1, with D possibly matching TRBD2 (6 bases). Trimming removed 0 bases at V and 10 bases at J, with 14 bases between. The CDR3 runs to 14 residues. Germline CDR1 and CDR2: SGDLS and YYNGEE. This CDR3 is CASSVVLAGAEQFF. The DNA of the CDR3 is TGTGCCAGCAGCGTAGTACTAGCAGGAGCCGAGCAGTTCTTC.

This clone was detected a few times. The chain joins TRBV3-1 (or the pseudogene TRBV3-2) to TRBJ1-6; the D is unclear. This CDR3 contains 13 residues. Germline V lookup: CDR1 LGHDT, CDR2 YNNKEL (reference sequence). V was pared by 0 bases and J by 5 bases, with 2 bases between. This CDR3 reads CASSQDNNSPLHF. The CDR3 bases are TGTGCCAGCAGCCAAGACAATAATTCACCCCTCCACTTT.

This sequence joins TRBV7-9 and TRBJ1-3; a possible D gene is TRBD1 (6 bases). Trimming left V 5 bases short and J 6 bases short, with 14 bases between. Germline loops: CDR1 SEHNR, CDR2 FQNEAQ (reference sequence). This CDR3 comprises 14 residues. CDR3 DNA sequence: TGTGCCAGCAGCCATGGACAGAGGGTAAACACCATATATTTT. Translated, it gives CASSHGQRVNTIYF. Together with reference TRBV7-9 and TRBJ1-3, the CDR3 gives the full variable domain: DTGVSQNPRHKITKRGQNVTFRCDPISEHNRLYWYRQTLGQGPEFLTYFQNEAQLEKSRLLSDRFSAERPKGSFSTLEIQRTEQGDSAMYLCASSHGQRVNTIYFGEGSWLTVV.

The chain joins TRBV30 to TRBJ1-2, with 9 positions matching TRBD1. Trimming at V came to 2 bases and at J to 4 bases, leaving 5 bases not matched to a gene. The CDR3 has 14 amino acids. Germline V gives CDR1 GTSNPN, CDR2 SVGIG (reference sequence). The CDR3 loop is CAWSPDRGAYGYTF. CDR3 nucleotides: TGTGCCTGGAGTCCAGACAGGGGGGCCTATGGCTACACCTTC. Together with reference TRBV30 and TRBJ1-2, the CDR3 gives the full variable domain: SQTIHQWPATLVQPVGSPLSLECTVEGTSNPNLYWYRQAAGRGLQLLFYSVGIGQISSEVPQNLSASRPQDRQFILSSKKLLLSDSGFYLCAWSPDRGAYGYTFGSGTRLTVV.

V and J are TRBV15 and TRBJ2-2, with 8 bases that match TRBD1. The junction had 6 bases not matched to a gene; V was cut back by 8 bases and J by 7 bases. This CDR3 has 13 residues. Germline CDR1 LNHNV, CDR2 YYDKDF (reference sequence). The CDR3 here is CATRGDRGGELFF. The CDR3 coding sequence is TGTGCCACCCGAGGTGACAGGGGCGGGGAGCTGTTTTTT.

The rearrangement uses TRBV19 and TRBJ1-1; 9 positions match TRBD1. The CDR3 consists of 14 residues. Per germline, CDR1 LNHDA and CDR2 SQIVND (reference sequence). Trimming cost V 6 bases and J 6 bases; bases outside gene matches: 8. CDR3 sequence (DNA): TGTGCCAGTAGGGACCGGGACAGGGCGCCTGAAGCTTTCTTT. It translates to CASRDRDRAPEAFF.

Turning to this clone: A much larger clone differs by one base, so this may be a read error. This chain uses TRBV7-6 with TRBJ1-1; 7 bases map to TRBD1. V shed 5 bases, J shed 1 base, and the junction held 4 bases outside the gene matches. The germline V gene encodes CDR1 SGHVS and CDR2 FNYEAQ. The CDR3 is 14 residues long. The CDR3 bases are TGTGCCAGCAGCCAACGACAGGGGAACACTGAAGCTTTCTTT. Translated, it gives CASSQRQGNTEAFF.

The V and J genes are TRBV18 and TRBJ2-1, with TRBD1 matching 8 bases. J lost 0 bases, V lost 2 bases, and 0 bases had no gene match. CDR1 and CDR2 (germline): KGHSH, LQKENI. This CDR3 region has 15 residues. CDR3 sequence: CASSPTGGSYNEQFF. For the CDR3, the DNA is TGTGCCAGCTCACCAACAGGGGGCTCCTACAATGAGCAGTTCTTC.

The V and J genes are TRBV5-1 and TRBJ2-1; TRBD2 matches 8 bases. Germline V gives CDR1 SGHRS, CDR2 YFSETQ. CDR3 size: 15 residues. V shed 4 bases, J shed 5 bases, and the junction held 8 bases outside the gene matches. The CDR3 DNA sequence: TGCGCCAGCAGCCTGCCATTAGCGGGAAACAATGAGCAGTTCTTC. Protein: CASSLPLAGNNEQFF.

V usage is TRBV5-1 and J usage is TRBJ2-7; TRBD2 agrees at 8 bases. With V trimmed by 6 bases and J by 6 bases, 11 bases remained unmatched. Germline V gene lookup returns CDR1 SGHRS and CDR2 YFSETQ. CDR3 length: 14 amino acids. CDR3 coding DNA: TGCGCCAGCACCCTACCGGGAGGGGTGGGCGAGCAGTACTTC. Translating gives CASTLPGGVGEQYF.

This chain links TRBV5-1 with TRBJ2-3; 11 bases line up with TRBD2. CDR1 is SGHRS and CDR2 is YFSETQ in the germline V gene. The CDR3 has 15 amino acids. Trimming took 4 bases from V and 4 from J; bases not matched to a gene: 5. The CDR3 is CASSGNSGRADTQYF. The CDR3 DNA sequence: TGCGCCAGCAGCGGGAATAGCGGGAGGGCAGATACGCAGTATTTT.

The V and J genes are TRBV28 and TRBJ2-1; the D gene is possibly TRBD2 (5 bases). Trimming removed 3 bases at V and 5 bases at J, with 17 bases between. The CDR3 totals 16 residues. Germline values: CDR1 MDHEN, CDR2 SYDVKM. DNA of the CDR3: TGTGCCAGCAGTTTGACGGTGGGAGTGGGTGACAATGAGCAGTTCTTC. Its translation: CASSLTVGVGDNEQFF.

The chain uses TRBV2 and TRBJ1-5, with TRBD1 matching over 11 bases. The CDR3 runs to 18 residues. Trimming removed 5 bases from V and 1 base from J; junction bases left unmatched: 10. The V gene's germline CDR1 is SNHLY and CDR2 FYNNEI. DNA for the CDR3: TGTGCCAGCAGTTTTGGACAGGGGGCAGGTAAGAGCAATCAGCCCCAGCATTTT. As protein: CASSFGQGAGKSNQPQHF.

The chain couples TRBV19 to TRBJ1-1; maybe TRBD1 (5 bases). V was trimmed by 7 bases and J by 1 base, leaving 19 bases between them. CDR1 and CDR2 (germline): LNHDA, SQIVND (reference sequence). The CDR3 has 16 residues. Here the CDR3 DNA reads TGTGCCAGTAAGGAGGGGTTCGGCTTAACGAACACTGAAGCTTTCTTT. The encoded protein is CASKEGFGLTNTEAFF.

This rearrangement joins TRBV6-6 to TRBJ1-6, with TRBD1 matching 7 bases. Trimming took 2 bases from V and 7 from J; bases not matched to a gene: 5. Germline-derived CDR1 and CDR2 are MNHNY and SVGAGI (reference sequence). This CDR3 is built from 15 residues. Here the CDR3 DNA reads TGTGCCAGCAGTTACGGGACAGCTGTCAATTCACCCCTCCACTTT. Translated, it gives CASSYGTAVNSPLHF.

The genes are TRBV5-3 and TRBJ2-1, with TRBD2 matching 10 bases. TRBV5-3 is annotated as an ORF whose role is uncertain. The V gene end was trimmed by 5 bases and the J gene end by 5 bases; junction bases not matched to a gene: 7. The CDR3 consists of 15 residues. CDR3 sequence: CARRLAGYWDNEQFF. Here the CDR3 DNA reads TGTGCCAGAAGACTAGCGGGATACTGGGACAATGAGCAGTTCTTC.